This TCR beta chain was retrieved from a study of T cell responses to AZD1222 COVID-19 vaccine. Overall study: Pooled in the analysis were second doses at about 4 or about 12 weeks. Overall study results and limits: Sampling captured repertoires only after the peak T cell response. Baseline antibody screening turned up just a handful of seropositive AZD1222 recipients. CD4 TCRs linked to vaccination spanned spike, dominating at 160-218 and 743-854.

The germline V gene has CDR1 SNHLY and CDR2 FYNNEI. The V and J ends lost 5 bases and 0 bases, in that order; junction bases with no gene match: 7. The CDR3 is 15 amino acids. TCRdb keeps only in-frame clones here, not all; method: immunoSEQ multiplex PCR. The data show about 88,000 clones, about 90% seen once. Comment on this clone: Its antigen is not known.

The sequence derives from an adult in good health. The V gene is TRBV2, the J gene TRBJ2-7; 7 bases fit TRBD1. The sequencing here drew on peripheral blood, taken on day 0 of AZD1222 vaccination. CDR3: CASSPDRVSSYEQYF. DNA for the CDR3: TGTGCCAGCAGTCCCGACAGGGTAAGCTCCTACGAGCAGTACTTC.